The next 11 T cell receptor beta chains were all read from a single sample in a study of PD-1 blockade in classical Hodgkin lymphoma. Brentuximab vedotin exposure varied, and every patient relapsed after autologous stem cell transplantation. Here immunoSEQ multiplex PCR was the method, and the copy in TCRdb shows in-frame clones only, minus some. The data show 45,000 to 50,000 clones, less than 85% seen once. The sequencing used peripheral blood mononuclear cells (PBMCs), collected before the second cycle of nivolumab. The receptors were sampled from a human donor with classical Hodgkin lymphoma.

In this sample, this clone turned up a few times. This rearrangement joins TRBV30 to TRBJ1-1; D perhaps matches TRBD1 (6 bases). CDR3 length: 11 residues. CDR1 and CDR2 (germline): GTSNPN, SVGIG (reference sequence). The germline V and J ends were trimmed by 4 bases and 10 bases, with 13 bases remaining between them. CDR3 nucleotides: TGTGCCTGGACTGGAGAAGGGGGAGCTTTCTTT. Translated: CAWTGEGGAFF.

The gene calls are TRBV5-1 and TRBJ1-1; D is perhaps TRBD1 (6 bases). V was pared by 4 bases and J by 1 base, with 17 bases between. This CDR3 comprises 16 residues. CDR1 SGHRS and CDR2 YFSETQ come from the germline V gene. CDR3 amino acids: CASSTGVTGTNTEAFF. CDR3 nucleotides: TGCGCCAGCAGCACGGGGGTGACAGGAACGAACACTGAAGCTTTCTTT.

The chain has TRBV9 and TRBJ2-3; the D call may be TRBD1 or TRBD2 (5 bases each). The germline V and J ends were trimmed by 6 bases and 10 bases, with 21 bases remaining between them. There are 14 residues in the CDR3. CDR1 is SGDLS and CDR2 is YYNGEE in the germline V gene. The CDR3 DNA reads as TGTGCCAGCACCCCATCGGGGCTCCCCGAGGCGCAGTATTTT. Protein: CASTPSGLPEAQYF.

The rearrangement uses TRBV30 and TRBJ1-3; a weak D match, TRBD1 (5 bases). This CDR3 is built from 16 residues. V lost 2 bases to trimming and J lost 3 bases, with 17 bases between them. The V gene's germline CDR1 is GTSNPN and CDR2 SVGIG (reference sequence). The CDR3 here is CAWSSGGMVLGNTIYF. The CDR3 DNA is TGTGCCTGGAGTAGTGGGGGAATGGTGCTTGGAAACACCATATATTTT.

The rearrangement uses TRBV25-1 and TRBJ1-2, with 7 bases fitting TRBD1. Per germline, CDR1 MGHDK and CDR2 SYGVNS. There are 16 residues in the CDR3. V lost 4 bases, J lost 5 bases, and 13 bases stayed unmatched. The CDR3 loop reads CASSGTRGGREYGYTF. DNA of the CDR3: TGTGCCAGCAGTGGAACTCGAGGGGGCCGGGAGTATGGCTACACCTTC.

The chain recombines TRBV6-1 with TRBJ2-7; the D gene is possibly TRBD2 (5 bases). The germline V gene encodes CDR1 MNHNS and CDR2 SASEGT. This CDR3 comprises 15 residues. The V and J ends lost 3 bases and 5 bases respectively, with 17 bases between them. The CDR3 DNA sequence: TGTGCCAGCAGTGATCAGGAGGCCTTGGGTAACGAGCAGTACTTC. Protein product: CASSDQEALGNEQYF.

V usage is TRBV9 and J usage is TRBJ2-3; D uncertain. This CDR3 is built from 14 residues. Germline V gene data show CDR1 as SGDLS and CDR2 as YYNGEE. Trimming removed 1 base at V and 6 bases at J, with 12 bases between. The CDR3 sequence is CASSVNPSKDTQYF. The CDR3 DNA reads as TGTGCCAGCAGCGTAAACCCCAGTAAGGATACGCAGTATTTT.

In this sample, this clone turned up once. V and J are TRBV28 and TRBJ1-1; the match to TRBD1 covers 8 bases. This CDR3 has 15 residues. V lost 5 bases to trimming and J lost 3 bases; unmatched junction nucleotides: 8. CDR1 is MDHEN, CDR2 SYDVKM, per germline. CDR3 DNA sequence: TGTGCCAGCAGTACACAGGGGGTGTGGGACACTGAAGCTTTCTTT. Amino acids: CASSTQGVWDTEAFF.

The V and J genes are TRBV11-3 and TRBJ2-3; D is uncertain. This CDR3 spans 13 amino acids. Germline values: CDR1 SGHNT, CDR2 YENEEA. V was clipped by 1 base and J by 4 bases, with 6 bases between them. CDR3 DNA sequence: TGTGCCAGCAGCTTAGCGGAAGCAGATACGCAGTATTTT. Protein sequence: CASSLAEADTQYF. Together with reference TRBV11-3 and TRBJ2-3, the CDR3 gives the full variable domain: EAGVVQSPRYKIIEKKQPVAFWCNPISGHNTLYWYLQNLGQGPELLIRYENEEAVDDSQLPKDRFSAERLKGVDSTLKIQPAELGDSAVYLCASSLAEADTQYFGPGTRLTVL.

V usage is TRBV11-3 and J usage is TRBJ1-1, with D perhaps TRBD1 (5 bases). This CDR3 comprises 17 residues. V was clipped by 0 bases and J by 2 bases, with 16 bases between them. The germline V gene has CDR1 SGHNT and CDR2 YENEEA. CDR3 protein: CASSLERTGRENTEAFF. CDR3 in DNA: TGTGCCAGCAGCTTAGAGCGTACGGGACGGGAAAACACTGAAGCTTTCTTT.

The chain has TRBV7-9 and TRBJ1-2, with D unresolved. CDR1 SEHNR and CDR2 FQNEAQ come from the germline V gene (reference sequence). The ends were cut back, 2 bases at V and 7 bases at J, with 5 bases in the middle. The CDR3 length is 11 residues. The CDR3 nucleotides are TGTGCCAGCAGCTTAAGTGCTGGCTACACCTTC. Protein: CASSLSAGYTF.